This T cell receptor beta chain was identified during a study of blood T cell repertoires in COVID-19 (dated by TCRdb to about 2020). In terms of the full investigation: The collaborator samples originated in the United States, Italy and Spain and spanned the acute and convalescent phases of COVID-19. The prospective study material was composed of cDNA or gDNA derived from T cells, B-cell-depleted T cells, or PBMCs. The dataset comprised deeply sampled blood TCRbeta repertoires from subjects exposed to, actively infected with, or recovered from COVID-19. The repertoires were made available in a free public database intended to serve as a resource for research on the immune response to SARS-CoV-2. Samples came from the ongoing ImmuneRACE study (first 160 participants) plus 1,254 subjects from 6 global collaborators. Nearly every sample came with metadata listing a de-identified subject ID, COVID-19 status, age in years and sex. Where available, HLA class I and class II types were obtained from metadata supplied by the sample provider rather than from assay-based typing. Results and caveats for the whole study, not just this receptor: Clinical and demographic metadata were provided uncurated, with the amount varying by source and participant.

Taken from the germline V gene, the CDR1 and CDR2 loops are SGHRS and YFSETQ. At the junction V is shortened by 6 bases and J by 8 bases; bases outside the gene matches: 13. The CDR3 runs 15 amino acids, cysteine and phenylalanine included. Only CDR3 DNA is held: 45 bases, read in frame from base 1. With regard to this clone: Its antigen remains undetermined. Nothing much larger sits one base from this clone, and base qualities are not available.

Each collaborating institution followed its own protocols to collect whole blood in K2EDTA tubes. For TCRbeta analysis, collaborators shipped samples in one of three forms: frozen whole blood, isolated PBMCs, or DNA extracted from either of those sample types. The immunoSEQ Assay, a bias-controlled multiplex PCR, was used to amplify TCRbeta CDR3 regions from genomic DNA. The authors processed their data as follows. The number of nucleated cells in each sample was estimated from the amplification of reference gene primers within the assay. To quantify the absolute abundance of each unique TCRbeta CDR3 rearrangement, sequence reads were collapsed and filtered. For each sample, productive Simpson clonality was calculated as the square root of Simpson's diversity index across productive rearrangements. TCRdb carries this immuneACCESS record with in-frame sequences only. Its versions omit some clonotypes, under half of them owing to an unresolved V gene in the studies checked, with the rest unexplained. V, J and clone size were drawn from that table, and D and trimming were deduced from the DNA. The sample table lists almost 300,000 clones, around 87% of them with a count of one. Of the sample, about 1.2% is held by the ten largest clones.

The receptor's source is a man between 65 and 79 years old with acute or convalescent COVID-19. The V and J genes are TRBV5-1 and TRBJ1-4; 7 central bases correspond to TRBD1. Source material: peripheral blood. The DNA reads TGCGCCAGCACCCGATCCGGGACAGAGGAGGAAAAACTGTTTTTT. It translates as CASTRSGTEEEKLFF.